This T cell receptor beta chain was found in a study of blood T cell repertoires in COVID-19. Study as a whole: In each case, the material was cDNA or gDNA derived from T cells, B-cell-depleted T cells, or PBMCs.

CDR1 is SGDLS, CDR2 YYNGEE, per germline. The CDR3 totals 13 residues. V lost 2 bases and J lost 6, with 9 bases in between. Repertoires were generated with immunoSEQ multiplex PCR, while TCRdb's copy carries only in-frame clones and drops some. Of around 250,000 clones in the sample, more than 85% are singletons; the top ten hold 5.5% to 9%. The source material was peripheral blood. The clonotype originates from a woman aged 70-85 years with active or convalescent COVID-19. The genes are TRBV9 and TRBJ2-1; possibly TRBD2 for D (5 bases). The CDR3 sequence is CASSVRALNEQFF. In nucleotides, the CDR3 is TGTGCCAGCAGCGTGCGGGCGCTCAATGAGCAGTTCTTC.